This T cell receptor (beta chain) was obtained from a study of post-analysis software for immune sequencing data. The authors incorporated unique molecular identifiers into the TCR beta cDNA libraries. TCRdb called the PCR reads again in MiXCR, with one record for every CDR3 protein. This table has about 820,000 distinct CDR3 sequences, 53% appearing once. The TCR was taken from a girl under 18 with multiple sclerosis. Specimen: blood.

The CDR3 DNA sequence: TGTGCCAGCAGCTTTGCAGGGGGGAACATTCAGTACTTC. Translation gives CASSFAGGNIQYF. V usage is TRBV5-6 and J usage is TRBJ2-4, with a tentative D call TRBD1 (7 bases). Germline V gene lookup returns CDR1 SGHDT and CDR2 YYEEEE. The length of the CDR3 is 13 residues. Trimming removed 2 bases from V and 7 bases from J, with 10 bases in between.